Included here is one T cell receptor (beta chain) sequence, with context. Under the authors' procedure: Cell counts per sample came from amplifying reference gene primers. TCRdb's copy holds only in-frame clones and misses some; the assay was immunoSEQ multiplex PCR. V, J and clone size are those of that table, while D and trimming were read from the DNA. The data contain 59,000 or so clones, roughly 91% of them singletons. This entry is derived from a study of blood T cell repertoires in COVID-19. Study-wide background: Samples came from the United States, Italy and Spain, spanning acute and convalescent COVID-19. From T cells, B-cell-depleted T cells, or PBMCs came the material, which was cDNA or gDNA.

The source of this sequence is a human donor in a cohort sampled during active COVID-19. The sequencing sample was made of peripheral blood.

This CDR3 reads CASDVSGADTQYF. CDR3 nucleotide sequence: TGTGCCAGTGACGTTTCGGGAGCAGATACGCAGTATTTT. V and J are TRBV12-3 or TRBV12-4 and TRBJ2-3, with D perhaps matching TRBD2 (6 bases). The CDR3 totals 13 residues. Trimming took 9 bases from V and 4 from J, leaving 14 bases between them.